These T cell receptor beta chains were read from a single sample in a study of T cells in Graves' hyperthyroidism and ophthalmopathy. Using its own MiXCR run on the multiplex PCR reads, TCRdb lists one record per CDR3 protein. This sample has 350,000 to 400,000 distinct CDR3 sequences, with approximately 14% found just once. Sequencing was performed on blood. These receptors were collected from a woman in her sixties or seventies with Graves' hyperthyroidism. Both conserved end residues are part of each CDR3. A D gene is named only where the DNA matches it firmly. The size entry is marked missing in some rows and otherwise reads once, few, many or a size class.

DNA: TGTGCCAGCAGCTTAGGAGTTGGTCAGGCTAATGAAAAACTGTTTTTT
CDR3: CASSLGVGQANEKLFF
J: TRBJ1-4
D: NA
V: TRBV7-6
size: few

DNA: TGTGCCAGCAGTTTAAGCCCGGGTAGCGGGAGTTGGTGGCAAGAGACCCAGTACTTC
CDR3: CASSLSPGSGSWWQETQYF
J: TRBJ2-5
D: TRBD2
V: TRBV28
size: many

DNA: TGTGCCAGCAGTTATTTGACAGGGATCTACGAGCAGTACTTC
CDR3: CASSYLTGIYEQYF
J: TRBJ2-7
D: TRBD1
V: TRBV6-1
size: many

DNA: TGTGCCATCAGTGAGTCGACGGAAAACACCATATATTTT
CDR3: CAISESTENTIYF
J: TRBJ1-3
D: NA
V: TRBV10-3
size: few

DNA: TGCAGTGTAGACGGTCGCTACGAGCAGTACTTC
CDR3: CSVDGRYEQYF
J: TRBJ2-7
D: NA
V: TRBV20-1
size: NA

DNA: TGCGCCAGCAGCCAGGGCCAGGGGCCCTACGGCTACACCTTC
CDR3: CASSQGQGPYGYTF
J: TRBJ1-2
D: NA
V: TRBV5-4
size: NA

DNA: TGTGCCAGCAGGGAAACTAGGACAGGATCAACTAACTATGGCTACACCTTC
CDR3: CASRETRTGSTNYGYTF
J: TRBJ1-2
D: TRBD1
V: TRBV6-1
size: many

DNA: TGTGCCAGCAGTTTAGGGGGAGGGCTTAACGAGCAGTACTTC
CDR3: CASSLGGGLNEQYF
J: TRBJ2-7
D: TRBD2
V: TRBV12-3/TRBV12-4
size: few

DNA: TGTGCCAGCAGTTCGACAGGGCGGGTGACGTGGGAGCAGTACTTC
CDR3: CASSSTGRVTWEQYF
J: TRBJ2-7
D: TRBD1
V: TRBV28
size: NA

DNA: TGTGCCAGCAGTGAGCGAGAGAGAACTGAAGCTTTCTTT
CDR3: CASSERERTEAFF
J: TRBJ1-1
D: NA
V: TRBV6-1
size: many

DNA: TGTGCCAGCAGCCTCGGACTAGCGGGAGTGGTCCAAGAGACCCAGTACTTC
CDR3: CASSLGLAGVVQETQYF
J: TRBJ2-5
D: TRBD2
V: TRBV11-3
size: many

DNA: TGTGCCAGCACGACAGTGAATCAGCCCCAGCATTTT
CDR3: CASTTVNQPQHF
J: TRBJ1-5
D: NA
V: TRBV12-3/TRBV12-4
size: NA

DNA: TGTGCCAGCAGCAGAAGGGACATCGGCACAGATACGCAGTATTTT
CDR3: CASSRRDIGTDTQYF
J: TRBJ2-3
D: NA
V: TRBV14
size: NA

DNA: TGTGCCAGCAGACTAAACAGAGGGTCGGAGCAGTTCTTC
CDR3: CASRLNRGSEQFF
J: TRBJ2-1
D: NA
V: TRBV6-1
size: many

DNA: TGCAGTGCTAGGGTCCAAGGGGACGGCGGGGTAAGCAATCAGCCCCAGCATTTT
CDR3: CSARVQGDGGVSNQPQHF
J: TRBJ1-5
D: NA
V: TRBV20-1
size: few

DNA: TGCAGTGCAAGGACTAGCGGGAGGCCCACCTCCTCCTACGAGCAGTACTTC
CDR3: CSARTSGRPTSSYEQYF
J: TRBJ2-7
D: TRBD2
V: TRBV20-1
size: many

DNA: TGCGGTGCTAGAGATCCCGGGGGTCCCCAGAACACTGAAGCTTTCTTT
CDR3: CGARDPGGPQNTEAFF
J: TRBJ1-1
D: NA
V: TRBV20-1
size: few

DNA: TGCGCCAGCAGCCAAGCGGACGGGACCTACGAGCAGTACTTC
CDR3: CASSQADGTYEQYF
J: TRBJ2-7
D: NA
V: TRBV4-1
size: few